The 10 T cell receptor beta chains listed next were all sequenced from one sample in a study of shared clonotypes between healthy human individuals. Method: immunoSEQ multiplex PCR; TCRdb's copy keeps in-frame clones and lacks some. The sample includes about 700,000 clones, 74% of them seen just once. The sample was memory CD4+ T cells sorted from blood. Subset: CD45RA-negative fraction. These receptors all stem from a woman aged 25 to 39 in good health.

This clone appeared once. The chain has TRBV6-1 and TRBJ2-1, with D hard to call. V gave up 1 base and J gave up 7 bases, with 8 bases separating them. Germline CDR1 MNHNS, CDR2 SASEGT. The CDR3 is made up of 13 amino acids. The CDR3 protein is CASSEEHPNEQFF. The CDR3 DNA follows: TGTGCCAGCAGTGAAGAGCACCCGAATGAGCAGTTCTTC.

V is TRBV6-1 and J is TRBJ1-3; D not resolved. Trimming removed 4 bases from V and 5 bases from J, with 12 bases in between. In germline, CDR1 is MNHNS, CDR2 SASEGT. The CDR3 is made up of 14 amino acids. CDR3 protein: CASSVKDTRNTIYF. In DNA, the CDR3 is TGTGCCAGCAGTGTCAAAGACACCAGAAACACCATATATTTT.

There are a few counts of this clone. J is TRBJ1-5 and V is TRBV7-9; no firm D call. CDR1 is SEHNR and CDR2 is FQNEAQ in the germline V gene (reference sequence). The CDR3 loop spans 12 amino acids. Trimming stripped 6 bases from V and 5 bases from J, with 8 bases between. The DNA for the CDR3 is TGTGCCAGCAGTGATAACTATCAGCCCCAGCATTTT. It yields the protein CASSDNYQPQHF.

V and J are TRBV6-5 and TRBJ2-5; 7 bases agree with TRBD1. Germline V gene lookup returns CDR1 MNHEY and CDR2 SVGAGI. V gave up 0 bases and J gave up 1 base; unmatched junction bases: 2. The CDR3 extends over 15 amino acids. CDR3 in DNA: TGTGCCAGCAGTTACTCTCCAGGGGGCCAAGAGACCCAGTACTTC. Translating gives CASSYSPGGQETQYF.

V and J are TRBV5-1 and TRBJ2-2, with unresolved D. Germline CDR1 reads SGHRS; CDR2 reads YFSETQ. V was shortened by 3 bases and J by 7 bases, with 13 bases between the two germline ends. The CDR3 extends over 14 amino acids. CDR3 sequence reads: CASSSTERFGELFF. CDR3 coding DNA: TGCGCCAGCAGCTCAACGGAGAGGTTCGGGGAGCTGTTTTTT. Combining the CDR3 with reference TRBV5-1 and TRBJ2-2 gives the whole variable domain KAGVTQTPRYLIKTRGQQVTLSCSPISGHRSVSWYQQTPGQGLQFLFEYFSETQRNKGNFPGRFSGRQFSNSRSEMNVSTLELGDSALYLCASSSTERFGELFFGEGSRLTVL.

V usage is TRBV7-8 and J usage is TRBJ2-3, with 7 bases aligning to TRBD1. The V gene end was trimmed by 5 bases and the J gene end by 4 bases; junction bases not matched to a gene: 9. The CDR3 has 15 residues. CDR1 is SGHVS and CDR2 is FQNEAQ in the germline V gene. The CDR3 DNA is TGTGCCAGCAGCCCACAGCGACAGGGTTCAGATACGCAGTATTTT. As protein: CASSPQRQGSDTQYF.

On this clone: Distinct nucleotide sequences in the sample also encode this CDR3. The J gene is TRBJ1-5, the V gene TRBV2; maybe TRBD1 (6 bases). V shed 4 bases and J shed 4 bases, with 11 bases lying between them. The CDR3 is 14 residues long. The germline V gene encodes CDR1 SNHLY and CDR2 FYNNEI. CDR3 region: CASSGVGGNQPQHF. The CDR3 nucleotides read TGTGCCAGCAGTGGGGTAGGGGGAAATCAGCCCCAGCATTTT.

The chain recombines TRBV9 with TRBJ2-1, with TRBD2 identical over 8 bases. In germline, CDR1 is SGDLS, CDR2 YYNGEE. There are 15 residues in the CDR3. V dropped 2 bases and J dropped 9; count of bases not matched to a gene: 10. In DNA form, the CDR3 reads TGTGCCAGCAGCGTCGAAGCGGGAGAACGGTTTGAGCAGTTCTTC. This gives the protein CASSVEAGERFEQFF.

This clone was seen a single time. The CDR3 protein is CASSGGTGSQEWTEAFF. CDR3 nucleotide sequence: TGCGCCAGCAGTGGAGGGACAGGGTCCCAAGAGTGGACTGAAGCTTTCTTT. V and J are TRBV5-1 and TRBJ1-1; 9 bases are shared with TRBD1. V dropped 5 bases and J dropped 5; count of bases not matched to a gene: 16. CDR3 size: 17 residues. Germline CDR1 SGHRS, CDR2 YFSETQ.

A note on this clone: One base away lies a much larger clone, so this may be a sequencing read error. The CDR3 DNA reads as TGTGCCAGCAGGACTAGCGGGGGCACCGGGGAGCTGTTTTTT. It is translated as CASRTSGGTGELFF. The chain combines TRBV11-2 with TRBJ2-2; 12 bases are shared with TRBD2. The CDR3 is made up of 14 amino acids. V shed 6 bases and J 4 bases; nucleotides not matched to a gene: 0. Germline V gene lookup returns CDR1 SGHAT and CDR2 FQNNGV.